This is a list of T cell receptor beta chains from one sample in a study of blood T cells in healthy people across ages. TCRdb ran MiXCR on the 5' RACE reads and lists one entry per CDR3 protein. The data contain about 650,000 distinct CDR3 sequences, approximately 29% of them singletons. Sequencing input: blood. The receptor source for this set is an elderly woman in good health. CDR3s include the opening cysteine and the closing phenylalanine or tryptophan. Clone size, where shown, is once, few, many, or a class for clones that have expanded.

TRBJ1-2 TRBV7-8 many CASTRDRGNYGYTF
TRBJ2-1 TRBV9 many CASSATGTGANEQFF
. TRBV20-1 . CSASLAGGSCEQYF
TRBJ2-7 TRBV5-1 many CASSLRQGPSYEQYF
TRBJ2-1 TRBV7-8 many CASSFRTSGHNEQFF
TRBJ1-2 TRBV20-1 many CSARDLVGGGGYTF
TRBJ1-4 TRBV10-2 . CASRESQGRDKLFF
TRBJ2-3 TRBV6-1 many CASSESGGRDTQYF
TRBJ2-1 TRBV20-1 . CSASGLAGGSAQFF
. TRBV4-3 few CAGNQDSSGGYEQYF
TRBJ2-3 TRBV27 many CASSLWRSTDTQYF
TRBJ2-7 TRBV20-1 . CSARPALPHSYDEQYF
TRBJ1-5 TRBV7-6 few CASSAYPGTGVRQPQHF
TRBJ2-5 TRBV29-1 many CSVRSGYQETQYF
TRBJ2-7 TRBV20-1 . CSTSSGQVSINEQYF
TRBJ2-5 TRBV2 . CASSEVGVGVGEQYF
TRBJ1-5 TRBV27 many CASSAPGTGNQPQHF
TRBJ2-5 TRBV5-1 few CASSFSGTSGAHNEQYF
TRBJ2-3 TRBV7-8 many CASSFWRGGGDTQYF
TRBJ2-3 TRBV29-1 . CSAQPTSGPYDTQYF
TRBJ2-5 TRBV5-8 many CASSLQTQYF
TRBJ2-7 TRBV7-2 many CASSLLGGGGYEQYF
TRBJ1-6 TRBV3-1 . CASSQDFFGGQFRKEPLHF
TRBJ2-1 TRBV7-9 many CASSSSIGLAGHYNEQFF
TRBJ2-6 TRBV19 . CASSPRTLNAGANVLTF
TRBJ2-7 TRBV9 many CASSVGTLAYEQYF
TRBJ2-5 TRBV24-1 many CATSDPGTSYQETQYF
TRBJ1-6 TRBV12-3/TRBV12-4 many CASTPFGQGGSPLHF
TRBJ2-5 TRBV7-8 many CASSLARGSGETQYF
TRBJ2-3 TRBV11-2 many CASSPTGLSTDTQYF
TRBJ2-7 TRBV20-1 . CSATGQVHSYEQYF
. TRBV6-2/TRBV6-3 . CASSYAGLYEQYF
TRBJ2-3 TRBV20-1 many CSASPGSIGNTQYF
TRBJ1-5 TRBV6-5 many CASSYRPLEQPQHF
TRBJ2-4 TRBV6-2/TRBV6-3 many CASSPSKNIQYF
TRBJ1-5 TRBV6-1 . CASRPNYDSNQPQHF
TRBJ2-2 TRBV7-3 few CASSNQGIGGELFF
TRBJ2-5 TRBV6-1 many CASSIQGNGVGYQETQYF
TRBJ2-3 TRBV11-2 . CASSLSTGLLKNTQYF
TRBJ1-1 TRBV3-1 . CASSQIVRKAGIAEAFF
TRBJ1-5 TRBV6-6 . CASRIDSNQPQHF
TRBJ2-7 TRBV2 many CASSADGGREQYF
TRBJ1-2 TRBV28 few CATTSNYGYTF
TRBJ2-5 TRBV9 many CASSVTSGGAAETQYF
TRBJ1-4 TRBV5-1 few CASSIGTGREKLFF
TRBJ2-6 TRBV4-2 few CASSPTVSGANVPTF
TRBJ2-5 TRBV5-1 many CASSPHQETQYF
TRBJ2-7 TRBV7-2 many CASSLAGADSYEQYF
TRBJ2-3 TRBV20-1 many CSASSPTDTQYF
TRBJ2-5 TRBV6-6 . CASRGGQGSWETQYF
. TRBV6-2/TRBV6-3 . CAGSYDGTAREQYF
TRBJ2-5 TRBV5-6 . CASSLQRDRDDF
TRBJ1-1 TRBV5-1 few CASSLAQNAFAEAFF
TRBJ2-7 TRBV6-5 many CASSYRESYEQYF